This T cell receptor beta chain came from a study of cytomegalovirus exposure and HLA in healthy donors. Details on this clone: Antigen specificity is unknown.

Study-wide results and caveats: In vitro, three CMV-associated chains proved specific for CMV antigens. The investigators catalogued 164 TCR beta chains as cytomegalovirus-associated. Most TCR sequences were uncommon, yet certain public TCRs appeared in many donors.

Losses at the gene ends were 7 bases for V and 2 bases for J; bases not matched to a gene: 7. Germline V gives CDR1 SGHRS, CDR2 YFSETQ. This CDR3 is 15 amino acids long. The repertoire was sequenced with immunoSEQ multiplex PCR; TCRdb's copy has only in-frame clones and lacks some. The data hold over 150,000 clones, with roughly 85% observed a single time. The source material was PBMCs. The chain carries TRBV5-1 and TRBJ2-2, with TRBD1 identical over 8 bases. The receptor was derived from a man in his late teens or twenties in good health and CMV-seropositive. CDR3 nucleotide sequence: TGCGCCAGCCTAACCGGGACAGGAAACACCGGGGAGCTGTTTTTT. Amino acid sequence: CASLTGTGNTGELFF. Supplemented by reference TRBV5-1 and TRBJ2-2, the full variable domain reads KAGVTQTPRYLIKTRGQQVTLSCSPISGHRSVSWYQQTPGQGLQFLFEYFSETQRNKGNFPGRFSGRQFSNSRSEMNVSTLELGDSALYLCASLTGTGNTGELFFGEGSRLTVL.